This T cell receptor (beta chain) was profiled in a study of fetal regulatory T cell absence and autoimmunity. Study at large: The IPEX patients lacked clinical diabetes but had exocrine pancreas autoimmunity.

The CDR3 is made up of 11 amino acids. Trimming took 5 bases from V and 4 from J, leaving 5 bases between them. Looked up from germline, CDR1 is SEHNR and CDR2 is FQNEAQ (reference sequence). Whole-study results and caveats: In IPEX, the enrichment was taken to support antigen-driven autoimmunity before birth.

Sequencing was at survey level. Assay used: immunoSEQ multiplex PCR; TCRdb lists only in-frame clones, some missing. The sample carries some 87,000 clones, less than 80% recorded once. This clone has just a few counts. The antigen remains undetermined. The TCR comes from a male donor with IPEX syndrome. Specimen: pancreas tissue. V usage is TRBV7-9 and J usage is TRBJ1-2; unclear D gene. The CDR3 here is CASSPLYGYTF. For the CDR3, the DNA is TGTGCCAGCAGCCCCCTCTATGGCTACACCTTC.